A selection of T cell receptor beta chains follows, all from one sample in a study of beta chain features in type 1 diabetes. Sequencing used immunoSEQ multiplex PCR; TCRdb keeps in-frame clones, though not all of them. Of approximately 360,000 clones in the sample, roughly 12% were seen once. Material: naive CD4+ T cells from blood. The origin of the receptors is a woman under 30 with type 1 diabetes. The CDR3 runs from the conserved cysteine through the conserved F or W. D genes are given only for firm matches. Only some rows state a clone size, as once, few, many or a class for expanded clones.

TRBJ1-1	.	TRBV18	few	TGTGCCAGCTCACCTCGATCGGGGGAGGGCACTGAAGCTTTCTTT	CASSPRSGEGTEAFF
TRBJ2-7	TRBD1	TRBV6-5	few	TGTGCCAGCAGGCCGACAGGGGGACCCTACGAGCAGTACTTC	CASRPTGGPYEQYF
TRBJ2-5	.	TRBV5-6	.	TGTGCCAGCAGGCAGGGTGCCCAAGAGACCCAGTACTTC	CASRQGAQETQYF
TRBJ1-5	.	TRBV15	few	TGTGCCACCAGCAGAGATCCAAGCAGCAATCAGCCCCAGCATTTT	CATSRDPSSNQPQHF
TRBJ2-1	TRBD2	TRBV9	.	TGTGCCAGCAGCGAACGAGGGACTAGCGGGAGCTTGGATGAGCAGTTCTTC	CASSERGTSGSLDEQFF
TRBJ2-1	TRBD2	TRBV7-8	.	TGTGCCAGCAGCCAAAGACTAGCCAGCTACAATGAGCAGTTCTTC	CASSQRLASYNEQFF
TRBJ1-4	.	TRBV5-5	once	TGTGCCAGCAGCTTGGAGTGGACTGGAAAACTGTTTTTT	CASSLEWTGKLFF
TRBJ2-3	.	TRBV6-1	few	TGTGCCAGCAGTAGAGACAAATATAATTCGTATTTT	CASSRDKYNSYF
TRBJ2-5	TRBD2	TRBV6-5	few	TGTGCCAGCAGTTACTCGCCAGCGGGGGGGCAAGAGACCCAGTACTTC	CASSYSPAGGQETQYF
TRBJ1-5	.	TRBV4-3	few	TGCGCCAGCAGCCAAGTTCAGGGAAGAAATCAGCCCCAGCATTTT	CASSQVQGRNQPQHF
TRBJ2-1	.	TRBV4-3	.	TGCGCCAGCAGTCCAATACTCTACAATGAGCAGTTCTTC	CASSPILYNEQFF
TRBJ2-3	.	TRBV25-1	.	TGTGCCAGCAGTGACACCAGGGAGGTCGCAGATACGCAGTATTTT	CASSDTREVADTQYF
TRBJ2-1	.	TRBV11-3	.	TGTGCCAGCAGCTTTAGCGGATACAATGAGCAGTTCTTC	CASSFSGYNEQFF
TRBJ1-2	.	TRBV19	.	TGTGCCAGTAGTATAGGACAGACTGGCTACACCTTC	CASSIGQTGYTF
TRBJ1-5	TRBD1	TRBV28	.	TGTGCCAGCAGCCGGATGACAGGGAACAATCAGCCCCAGCATTTT	CASSRMTGNNQPQHF
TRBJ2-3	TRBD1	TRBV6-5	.	TGTGCCAGCAGCCCGGACAGGGCAACGCAGTATTTT	CASSPDRATQYF
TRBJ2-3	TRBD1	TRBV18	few	TGTGCCAGCTCCCTCCGGACAGGAGGCACAGATACGCAGTATTTT	CASSLRTGGTDTQYF
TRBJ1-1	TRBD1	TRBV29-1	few	TGCAGCGTCGGCGGACAGGCGTGGGCGAACACTGAAGCTTTCTTT	CSVGGQAWANTEAFF
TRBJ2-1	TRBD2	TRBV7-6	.	TGTGCCAGCAGACTAGGGTCTAGCGGAGACAATGAGCAGTTCTTC	CASRLGSSGDNEQFF
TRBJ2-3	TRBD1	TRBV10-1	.	TGCGCCAGCAGTGAGACCCACAGGGGTTCAGATACGCAGTATTTT	CASSETHRGSDTQYF
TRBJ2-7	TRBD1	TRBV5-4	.	TGTGCCAGCAGCTTGGGCGTCCAAGGGGCAGGGGGCGAGGAGCAGTACTTC	CASSLGVQGAGGEEQYF
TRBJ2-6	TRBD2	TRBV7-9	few	TGTGCCAGCAGCTTCGGGGGGATTGGCTCTGGGGCCAACGTCCTGACTTTC	CASSFGGIGSGANVLTF
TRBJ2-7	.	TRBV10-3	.	TGTGCCATCAGTGAGTGGTTCGGGGGAAACTACGAGCAGTACTTC	CAISEWFGGNYEQYF
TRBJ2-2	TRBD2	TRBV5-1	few	TGCGCCAGCGGACTAGCGGGAGGGGCCGGGGAGCTGTTTTTT	CASGLAGGAGELFF
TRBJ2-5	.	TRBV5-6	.	TGTGCCAGCAGCTTGGGCGGGGCCCAGGAGACCCAGTACTTC	CASSLGGAQETQYF
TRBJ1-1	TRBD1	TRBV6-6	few	TGTGCCAGCAGTTACGGACAGGGAGACACTGAAGCTTTCTTT	CASSYGQGDTEAFF
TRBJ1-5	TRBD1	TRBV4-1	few	TGCGCCAGCAGCCAAACAGGGGCGGGTCAGCCCCAGCATTTT	CASSQTGAGQPQHF
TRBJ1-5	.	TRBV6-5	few	TGTGCCAGCAGTTACGGCAGATATCAGCCCCAGCATTTT	CASSYGRYQPQHF
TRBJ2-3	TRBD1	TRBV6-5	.	TGTGCCAGCAGGCGACAGGGGAGCGGTGGAGATACGCAGTATTTT	CASRRQGSGGDTQYF
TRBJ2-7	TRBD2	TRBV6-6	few	TGTGCCAGCGCCCTAGCGGGGGGGCAGTACTTC	CASALAGGQYF
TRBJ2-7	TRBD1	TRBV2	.	TGTGCCAGCAGCTTCAGGGGGCTGGGATTCTACGAGCAGTACTTC	CASSFRGLGFYEQYF
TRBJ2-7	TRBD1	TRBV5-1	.	TGCGCCAGCAGCGAGACAGGGGGCTACGAGCAGTACTTC	CASSETGGYEQYF
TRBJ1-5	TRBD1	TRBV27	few	TGTGCCAGCAGCCGTGTATCCGGGACAGCCCTTAGCAATCAGCCCCAGCATTTT	CASSRVSGTALSNQPQHF
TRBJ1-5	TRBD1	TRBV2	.	TGTGCCAGCAGTCCGGACAGGGGAAATCAGCCCCAGCATTTT	CASSPDRGNQPQHF
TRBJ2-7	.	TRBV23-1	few	TGCGCCAGCAGTCGGCAGGGTCACGACGAGCAGTACTTC	CASSRQGHDEQYF
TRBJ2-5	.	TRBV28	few	TGTGCCAGCCGCCCGGAGGGGAGGTGGGAGACCCAGTACTTC	CASRPEGRWETQYF
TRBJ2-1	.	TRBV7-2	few	TGTGCCAGCAGCCTAACCCCCCCTGTAGACAATGAGCAGTTCTTC	CASSLTPPVDNEQFF
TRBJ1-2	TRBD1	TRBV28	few	TGTGCCAGCAGTCCATCGGGACAGGGGGCGGTGGGCTACACCTTC	CASSPSGQGAVGYTF
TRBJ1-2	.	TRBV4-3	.	TGCGCCAGCAGCCCCGACAGAGTCGCCTACTATGGCTACACCTTC	CASSPDRVAYYGYTF
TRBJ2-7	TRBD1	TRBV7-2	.	TGTGCCAGCAGCTCGGGACAGCACTACGAGCAGTACTTC	CASSSGQHYEQYF
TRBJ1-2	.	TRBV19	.	TGTGCCAGTACCTCTCAGGGTTCCTCTTACGGCTACACCTTC	CASTSQGSSYGYTF
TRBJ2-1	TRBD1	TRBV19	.	TGTGCCAGTACCGGACAGGGTAACAATGAGCAGTTCTTC	CASTGQGNNEQFF
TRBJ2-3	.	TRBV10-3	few	TGTGCCATCAGTGAGTCAGTCAACGGTGCAGATACGCAGTATTTT	CAISESVNGADTQYF
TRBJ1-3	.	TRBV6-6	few	TGTGCCAGCACCCTTCAGTCCGGAAACACCATATATTTT	CASTLQSGNTIYF
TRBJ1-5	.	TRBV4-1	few	TGCGCCAGCAGTCGGGTTCCAGTTAGCAATCAGCCCCAGCATTTT	CASSRVPVSNQPQHF
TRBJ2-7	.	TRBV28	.	TGTGCCAGCAGTTCCGGGATCCGCTACGAGCAGTACTTC	CASSSGIRYEQYF
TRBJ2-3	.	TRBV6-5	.	TGTGCCAGCAGTTACTTCCGAGGCGATACGCAGTATTTT	CASSYFRGDTQYF
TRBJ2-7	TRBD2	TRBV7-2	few	TGTGCCAGCAGCTTTGGGAGCGGGAGGGCCAACGAGCAGTACTTC	CASSFGSGRANEQYF
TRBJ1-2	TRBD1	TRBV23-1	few	TGCGCCAGCAGTCAACCACCGGGACAGGGTTTAAGCTACACCTTC	CASSQPPGQGLSYTF